These 5 T cell receptor beta chains share one sample of origin, sequenced in a study of technical replicates of blood from several donors. Using immunoSEQ multiplex PCR, the repertoire was profiled, and TCRdb retains in-frame clones only, with some absent. The sample holds tens of thousands of clones, 85% to 95% seen once. The sample taken for sequencing was T cells isolated from PBMCs. The source of these receptors is a human donor in good health.

CDR3 sequence reads: CASSFGDREGETQYF. In nucleotides, the CDR3 is TGTGCCAGCAGCTTCGGGGACAGGGAGGGGGAGACCCAGTACTTC. The rearrangement joins TRBV7-2 to TRBJ2-5; TRBD1 matches 9 bases. Germline V gene sequence: CDR1 SGHTA, CDR2 FQGNSA. V shed 3 bases, J shed 5 bases, and the junction held 7 bases outside the gene matches. This CDR3 has 15 amino acids.

The chain recombines TRBV4-2 with TRBJ2-1, with D possibly TRBD2 on 6 matching bases. V lost 0 bases and J 2 bases, leaving 8 bases between the germline ends. CDR1 is LGHNA, CDR2 YNFKEQ, per germline. This CDR3 comprises 15 residues. Written as DNA, the CDR3 is TGTGCCAGCAGCCAAGACGCGGGGACCTACAATGAGCAGTTCTTC. Translating it yields CASSQDAGTYNEQFF.

This chain joins TRBV20-1 and TRBJ1-1; D remains ambiguous. Per the germline V gene, CDR1 is DFQATT and CDR2 is SNEGSKA (reference sequence). Trimming removed 3 bases at V and 4 bases at J, with 6 bases between. The CDR3 has 11 amino acids. DNA of the CDR3: TGCAGTGCTAGGGTCGGCACTGAAGCTTTCTTT. This codes for CSARVGTEAFF.

The J gene is TRBJ1-2, the V gene TRBV5-8, with 8 bases matching TRBD1. V dropped 5 bases and J dropped 6; count of bases not matched to a gene: 6. Germline V gives CDR1 SGHTS, CDR2 YDEGEE. The CDR3 runs 13 residues. The CDR3 spells CASRKTGVHGYTF. DNA of the CDR3: TGTGCCAGCAGGAAGACAGGGGTCCATGGCTACACCTTC. The full variable domain, completed using reference TRBV5-8 and TRBJ1-2, is EAGVTQSPTHLIKTRGQQATLRCSPISGHTSVYWYQQALGLGLQFLLWYDEGEERNRGNFPPRFSGRQFPNYSSELNVNALELEDSALYLCASRKTGVHGYTFGSGTRLTVV.

The CDR3 is CASSSHLDRGATDGYTF. The DNA of the CDR3 is TGCGCCAGCAGCTCACATCTGGACAGGGGGGCAACAGATGGCTACACCTTC. The chain combines TRBV5-1 with TRBJ1-2; 10 bases line up with TRBD1. This CDR3 contains 17 residues. Germline CDR1 and CDR2: SGHRS and YFSETQ. Unmatched junction bases numbered 14, after V lost 3 bases and J lost 6 bases.